One sample yielded the 3 T cell receptor beta chains listed below, sequenced in a study of T-cell memory formation after mild COVID-19. TCRdb fed the 5' RACE reads into MiXCR, producing one record per CDR3 protein. This table has 250,000 to 300,000 distinct CDR3 sequences, about a sixth appearing once. Sequenced: PBMCs or a T cell subset sorted from them (not recorded which). These receptors all stem from a man aged 18-30 years who had mild COVID-19 (a few samples of this study predate the infection). Cell type and time point are not known.

The chain links TRBV7-2 to TRBJ1-5, with TRBD1 matching over 10 bases. The germline V gene encodes CDR1 SGHTA and CDR2 FQGNSA. V shed 1 base and J 6 bases; nucleotides not matched to a gene: 6. The CDR3 is 16 residues long. Here the CDR3 DNA reads TGTGCCAGCAGCTTAGGGACAGGGGGTCGCTCTCAGCCCCAGCATTTT. Translated: CASSLGTGGRSQPQHF.

This clonotype was observed a single time. This chain links TRBV7-9 with TRBJ1-1, with no clear D. Germline V CDR1 and CDR2: SEHNR, FQNEAQ (reference sequence). Deletions cut 1 base from V and 1 base from J, with 7 bases between. The CDR3 totals 14 residues. In DNA, the CDR3 is TGTGCCAGCAGCTTAGGGATCCCGAACACTGAAGCTTTCTTT. The encoded protein is CASSLGIPNTEAFF.

This clonotype was seen at least ten times. This rearrangement joins TRBV4-3 to TRBJ2-1; 10 bases line up with TRBD2. Looked up from germline, CDR1 is LGHNA and CDR2 is YSLEER. Germline trimming cut 0 bases from V and 7 bases from J; bases unmatched to any gene: 6. The CDR3 extends over 16 amino acids. This CDR3 is CASSQEGLAGDNEQFF. The CDR3 region has the DNA TGCGCCAGCAGCCAAGAAGGGCTAGCGGGGGATAATGAGCAGTTCTTC.